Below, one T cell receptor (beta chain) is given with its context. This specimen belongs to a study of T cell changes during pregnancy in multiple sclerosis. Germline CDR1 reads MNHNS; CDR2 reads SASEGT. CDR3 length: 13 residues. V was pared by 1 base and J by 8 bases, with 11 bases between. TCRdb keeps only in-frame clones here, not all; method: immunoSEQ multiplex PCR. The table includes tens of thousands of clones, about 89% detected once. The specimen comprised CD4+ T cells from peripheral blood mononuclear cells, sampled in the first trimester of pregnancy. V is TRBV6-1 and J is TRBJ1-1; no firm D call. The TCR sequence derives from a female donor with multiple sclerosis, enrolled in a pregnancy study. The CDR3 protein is CASSEVRSQEAFF. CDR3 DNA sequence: TGTGCCAGCAGTGAAGTAAGATCGCAGGAAGCTTTCTTT.